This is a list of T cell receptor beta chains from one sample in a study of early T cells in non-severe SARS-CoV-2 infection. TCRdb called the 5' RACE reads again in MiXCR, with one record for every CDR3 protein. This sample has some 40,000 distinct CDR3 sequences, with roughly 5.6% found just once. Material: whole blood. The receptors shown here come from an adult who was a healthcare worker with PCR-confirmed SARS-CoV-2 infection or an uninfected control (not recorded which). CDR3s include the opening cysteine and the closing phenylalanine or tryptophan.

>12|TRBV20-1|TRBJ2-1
CSARAYGNEQFF
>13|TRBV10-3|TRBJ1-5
CAISGTEDQPQHF
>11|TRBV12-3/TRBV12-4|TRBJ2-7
CASSYSYEQYF
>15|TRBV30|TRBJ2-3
CAWTPGDRGTDTQYF
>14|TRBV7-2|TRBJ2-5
CASSPLSLKETQYF
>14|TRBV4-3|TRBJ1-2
CASSQETDNYGYTF
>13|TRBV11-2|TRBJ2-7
CASSSPDLDEQYF
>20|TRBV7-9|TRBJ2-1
CASSLLTTTSGRISYNEQFF
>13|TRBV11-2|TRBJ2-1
CASSLGDWGEQFF
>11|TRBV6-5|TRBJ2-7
CASTGAGEQYF
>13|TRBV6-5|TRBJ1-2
CASSMGTDYGYTF
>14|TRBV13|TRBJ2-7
CASSFSGRNYEQYF
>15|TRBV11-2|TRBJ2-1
CASSAGPLLDNEQFF
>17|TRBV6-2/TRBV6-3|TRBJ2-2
CASSYPDRRRGAGELFF
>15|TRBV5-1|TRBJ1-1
CASSLEPQAGTEAFF
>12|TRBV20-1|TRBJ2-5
CSALEGQETQYF
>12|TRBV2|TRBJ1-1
CASRDSLTEAFF
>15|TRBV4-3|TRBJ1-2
CASRRGQTNNYGYTF
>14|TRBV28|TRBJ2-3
CASSLVQRGNTQYF
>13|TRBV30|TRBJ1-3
CAWNSLSGNTIYF
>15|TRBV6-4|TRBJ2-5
CASSPQSGGKETQYF
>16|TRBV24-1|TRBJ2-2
CDTSATGARGTGELFF
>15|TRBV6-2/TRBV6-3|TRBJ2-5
CASSYSVRNQETQYF
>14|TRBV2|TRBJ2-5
CASRPRDNQETQYF
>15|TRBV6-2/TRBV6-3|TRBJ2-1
CASTRGGTATNEQFF
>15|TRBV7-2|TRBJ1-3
CASSSAGTGRNTIYF
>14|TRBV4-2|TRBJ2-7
CASSQEWGPYEQYF
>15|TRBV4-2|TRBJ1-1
CASSLTAAMNTEAFF
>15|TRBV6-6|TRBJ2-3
CASSYFGVGTDTQYF
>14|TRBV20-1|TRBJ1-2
CSARGTGTIYGYTF
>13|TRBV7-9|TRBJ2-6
CASSTQGANVLTF
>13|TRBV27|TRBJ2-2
CASSLSQFRKLFF
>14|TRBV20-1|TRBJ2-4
CSAPDRGGKNIQYF
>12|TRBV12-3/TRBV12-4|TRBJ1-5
CASSLVPQPQHF
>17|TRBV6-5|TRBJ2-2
CASSARTSGANTGELFF
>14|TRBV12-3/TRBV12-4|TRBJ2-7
CASSHRTGIYEQYF
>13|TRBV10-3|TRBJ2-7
CAISEHRYYEQYF
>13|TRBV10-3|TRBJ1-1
CAISTRGLGEAFF
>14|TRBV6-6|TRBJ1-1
CASSRSRGQEVAFF
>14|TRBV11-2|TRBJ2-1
CASSFTASYNEQFF
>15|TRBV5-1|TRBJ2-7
CASSPEPDRTYEQYF
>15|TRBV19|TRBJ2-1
CASSFASGSLGEQFF
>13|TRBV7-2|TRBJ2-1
CASTWASGTPQFF
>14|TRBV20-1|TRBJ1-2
CSARSQGYNYGYTF
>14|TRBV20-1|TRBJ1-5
CSASDRGSNQPQHF
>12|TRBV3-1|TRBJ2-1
CVSSQGQTAQFF
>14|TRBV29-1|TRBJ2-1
CSVRVGGAYNEQFF
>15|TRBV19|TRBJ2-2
CASRLTRQGPGELFF
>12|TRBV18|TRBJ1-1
CASSHPNTEAFF
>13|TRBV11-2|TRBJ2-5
CASRLWGEETQYF
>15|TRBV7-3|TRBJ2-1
CASSLDRGPYNEQFF
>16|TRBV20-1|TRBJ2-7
CSASAFERTSSYEQYF